Detailed here is one TCR beta chain. Its antigen remains unidentified. This sample is part of a study of radiotherapy plus CTLA-4 blockade in lung cancer. Looking at the study overall: Across the patients, objective responses occurred in more than 15%, and disease control in about 29%.

V lost 2 bases to trimming and J lost 0 bases, with 13 bases between them. Germline CDR1 and CDR2: KGHSH and LQKENI. The CDR3 runs 16 residues. Study-level points and caveats: How blood T cell clones changed early, along with interferon-beta, reportedly forecast response best. Tumor-origin TCR clones grew in blood after radiotherapy plus ipilimumab.

Ipilimumab CTLA-4 blockade and focal radiation were given to patients with chemo-refractory metastatic non-small-cell lung cancer. TCRdb keeps only in-frame clones here, not all; method: immunoSEQ multiplex PCR. This sample yields tens of thousands of clones, of which about three quarters are seen a single time; around 15% belongs to the top ten. This TCR was recovered from a human donor with non-small cell lung cancer that progressed on radiotherapy plus ipilimumab. The rearrangement uses TRBV18 and TRBJ2-5; maybe TRBD1 (6 bases). The sample was peripheral blood, taken from a patient treated with radiotherapy plus ipilimumab. This CDR3 is CASSPEMTGHQETQYF. The CDR3 coding sequence is TGTGCCAGCTCACCAGAGATGACAGGCCACCAAGAGACCCAGTACTTC. Full variable domain (rest looked up from reference TRBV18 and TRBJ2-5): NAGVMQNPRHLVRRRGQEARLRCSPMKGHSHVYWYRQLPEEGLKFMVYLQKENIIDESGMPKERFSAEFPKEGPSILRIQQVVRGDSAAYFCASSPEMTGHQETQYFGPGTRLLVL.